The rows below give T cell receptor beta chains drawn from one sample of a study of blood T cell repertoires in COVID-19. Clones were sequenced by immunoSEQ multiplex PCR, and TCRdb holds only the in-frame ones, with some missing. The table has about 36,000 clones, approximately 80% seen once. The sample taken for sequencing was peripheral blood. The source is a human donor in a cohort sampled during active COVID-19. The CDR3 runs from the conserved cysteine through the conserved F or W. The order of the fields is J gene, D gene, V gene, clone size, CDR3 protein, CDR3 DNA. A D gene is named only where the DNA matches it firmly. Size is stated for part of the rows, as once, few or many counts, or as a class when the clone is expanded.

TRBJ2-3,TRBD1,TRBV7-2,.,CASSLTGQAGSDTQYF,TGTGCCAGCAGCTTAACGGGACAGGCCGGCTCAGATACGCAGTATTTT
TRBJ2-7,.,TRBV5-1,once,CASSEGTTREQYF,TGCGCCAGCAGCGAAGGGACAACCCGCGAGCAGTACTTC
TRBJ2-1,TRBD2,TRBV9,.,CASSVAASGGVGEQFF,TGTGCCAGCAGCGTAGCGGCTAGCGGGGGTGTAGGTGAGCAGTTCTTC
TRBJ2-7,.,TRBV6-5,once,CASRGAREQYF,TGTGCCAGCAGGGGGGCTCGCGAGCAGTACTTC
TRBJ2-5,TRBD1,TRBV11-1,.,CASSLGQGETQYF,TGTGCCAGCAGCTTAGGACAGGGAGAGACCCAGTACTTC
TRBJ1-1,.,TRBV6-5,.,CASSYSPGGVGTEAFF,TGTGCCAGCAGTTACTCTCCGGGGGGCGTAGGAACTGAAGCTTTCTTT
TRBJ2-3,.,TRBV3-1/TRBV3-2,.,CASSQGNTDTQYF,TGTGCCAGCAGCCAGGGCAACACAGATACGCAGTATTTT
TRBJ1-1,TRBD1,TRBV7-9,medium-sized,CASSRQTGAVTEAFF,TGTGCCAGCAGCCGACAGACAGGGGCGGTCACTGAAGCTTTCTTT
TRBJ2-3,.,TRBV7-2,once,CASSAGLITDTQYF,TGTGCCAGCAGCGCCGGACTTATCACAGATACGCAGTATTTT
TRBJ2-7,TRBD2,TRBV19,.,CASSISLAGYEQYF,TGTGCCAGTAGTATCTCTCTAGCGGGCTACGAGCAGTACTTC
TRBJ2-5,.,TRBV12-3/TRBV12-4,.,CASSFNLKETQYF,TGTGCCAGCAGTTTTAACTTAAAAGAGACCCAGTACTTC
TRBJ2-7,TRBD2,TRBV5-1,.,CASSLQGGVLYEQYF,TGCGCCAGCAGCTTGCAGGGAGGGGTATTATACGAGCAGTACTTC
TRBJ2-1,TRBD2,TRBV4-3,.,CASSQGAGGPSNEQFF,TGCGCCAGCAGCCAAGGAGCGGGGGGCCCATCCAATGAGCAGTTCTTC
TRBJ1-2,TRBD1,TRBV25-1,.,CASSAGQSTNYGYTF,TGTGCCAGCAGTGCGGGACAGTCCACTAACTATGGCTACACCTTC
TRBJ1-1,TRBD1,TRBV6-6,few,CASGPRGVNTEAFF,TGTGCCAGCGGACCCAGGGGGGTCAACACTGAAGCTTTCTTT
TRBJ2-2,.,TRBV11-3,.,CASSLEPGHFTPNTGELFF,TGTGCCAGCAGCTTAGAACCGGGACACTTTACTCCGAACACCGGGGAGCTGTTTTTT
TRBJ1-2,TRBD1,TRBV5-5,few,CASSFTGAEGYTF,TGTGCCAGCAGCTTTACAGGGGCTGAAGGCTACACCTTC
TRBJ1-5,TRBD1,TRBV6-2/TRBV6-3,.,CASSQQGEVQPQHF,TGTGCCAGCAGTCAACAGGGGGAGGTTCAGCCCCAGCATTTT
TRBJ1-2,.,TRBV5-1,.,CASRAGPRDGYTF,TGCGCCAGCAGAGCGGGACCCCGGGATGGCTACACCTTC
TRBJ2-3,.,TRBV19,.,CASTETGSSTDTQYF,TGTGCCAGTACGGAGACGGGATCTAGCACAGATACGCAGTATTTT
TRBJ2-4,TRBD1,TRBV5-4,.,CASSSTGGDTYTIQYF,TGTGCCAGCAGCTCCACAGGGGGCGATACATATACCATTCAGTACTTC
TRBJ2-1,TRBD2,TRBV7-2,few,CASSLDRLRAGGLDEQFF,TGTGCCAGCAGCTTAGATAGGTTACGAGCGGGGGGGCTCGATGAGCAGTTCTTC
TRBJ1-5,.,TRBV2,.,CASSEEMTNQPQHF,TGTGCCAGCAGTGAAGAAATGACTAATCAGCCCCAGCATTTT
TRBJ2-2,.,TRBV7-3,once,CASTQEVSGELFF,TGTGCCAGCACACAGGAAGTGTCCGGGGAGCTGTTTTTT
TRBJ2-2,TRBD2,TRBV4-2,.,CASSQVTSGGPGIGELFF,TGTGCCAGCAGCCAAGTCACTAGCGGGGGGCCAGGTATCGGGGAGCTGTTTTTT
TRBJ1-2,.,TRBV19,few,CASSISQVYGYTF,TGTGCCAGTAGTATTTCCCAGGTCTATGGCTACACCTTC
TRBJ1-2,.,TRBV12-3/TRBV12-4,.,CATRGGGYGYTF,TGTGCGACCAGGGGCGGGGGATATGGCTACACCTTC
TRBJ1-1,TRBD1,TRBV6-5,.,CASRWTGRSEAFF,TGTGCCAGCAGGTGGACAGGGAGATCTGAAGCTTTCTTT
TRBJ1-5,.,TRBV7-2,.,CASSMTRVQPQHF,TGTGCCAGCAGCATGACCAGGGTTCAGCCCCAGCATTTT
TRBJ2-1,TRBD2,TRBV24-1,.,CATSEGASGGRGEQFF,TGTGCCACCAGTGAGGGAGCTAGCGGGGGCAGGGGGGAGCAGTTCTTC
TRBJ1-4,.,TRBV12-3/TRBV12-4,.,CASSLAYEKLFF,TGTGCCAGCAGTTTAGCCTATGAAAAACTGTTTTTT
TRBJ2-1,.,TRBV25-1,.,CASSIGGNNEQFF,TGTGCCAGCAGTATCGGGGGTAACAATGAGCAGTTCTTC
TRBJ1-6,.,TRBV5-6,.,CASSLAGLNSPLHF,TGTGCCAGCAGCTTAGCAGGCTTAAATTCACCCCTCCACTTT
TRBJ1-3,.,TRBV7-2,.,CASSPRGGAGNTIYF,TGTGCCAGCAGCCCTAGGGGGGGGGCTGGAAACACCATATATTTT
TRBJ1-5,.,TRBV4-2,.,CASSQEPGSGQPQHF,TGTGCCAGCAGCCAAGAGCCTGGGTCCGGGCAGCCCCAGCATTTT
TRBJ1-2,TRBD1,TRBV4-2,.,CASSQDGGGDYGYTF,TGTGCCAGCAGCCAAGATGGAGGGGGCGACTATGGCTACACCTTC
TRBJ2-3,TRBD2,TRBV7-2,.,CASSLLAGARTDTQYF,TGTGCCAGCAGCTTACTAGCGGGGGCACGCACAGATACGCAGTATTTT
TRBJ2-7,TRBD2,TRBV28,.,CASSLLAVRYEQYF,TGTGCCAGCAGTTTACTAGCGGTCCGTTACGAGCAGTACTTC
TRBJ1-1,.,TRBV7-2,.,CASSLVELYTEAFF,TGTGCCAGCAGCTTAGTTGAGCTGTACACTGAAGCTTTCTTT
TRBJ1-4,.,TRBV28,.,CASSFGGTNEKLFF,TGTGCCAGCAGTTTTGGGGGGACTAATGAAAAACTGTTTTTT
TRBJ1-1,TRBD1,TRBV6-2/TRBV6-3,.,CASSQQGATEAFF,TGTGCCAGCAGTCAACAGGGGGCCACTGAAGCTTTCTTT
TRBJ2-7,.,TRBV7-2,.,CASRSERWDYEQYF,TGTGCCAGCAGATCGGAGCGGTGGGACTACGAGCAGTACTTC
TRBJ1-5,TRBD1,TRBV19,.,CASRTGTGVGQPQHF,TGTGCCAGTAGAACCGGGACAGGAGTAGGTCAGCCCCAGCATTTT
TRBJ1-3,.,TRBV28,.,CASSPPRVGNTIYF,TGTGCCAGCAGTCCCCCCCGGGTCGGAAACACCATATATTTT
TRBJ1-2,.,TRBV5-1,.,CASSLERGYGYTF,TGCGCCAGCAGCTTGGAGAGAGGCTATGGCTACACCTTC
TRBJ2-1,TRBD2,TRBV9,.,CASSVGIRGGSYNEQFF,TGTGCCAGCAGCGTAGGAATCCGGGGGGGCTCCTACAATGAGCAGTTCTTC
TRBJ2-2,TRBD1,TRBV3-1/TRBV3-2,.,CASRGQGRTGELFF,TGTGCCAGCAGGGGACAGGGGCGCACCGGGGAGCTGTTTTTT
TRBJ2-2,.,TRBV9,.,CASSEGPLQGAGELFF,TGTGCCAGCAGCGAGGGGCCCCTACAGGGCGCCGGGGAGCTGTTTTTT
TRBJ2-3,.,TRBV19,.,CASSTRGADTQYF,TGTGCCAGTAGCACCAGGGGGGCAGATACGCAGTATTTT
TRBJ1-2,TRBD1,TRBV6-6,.,CASSYGTAINYGYTF,TGTGCCAGCAGTTACGGGACAGCGATAAACTATGGCTACACCTTC
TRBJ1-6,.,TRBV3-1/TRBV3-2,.,CASSQSDRFNSPLHF,TGTGCCAGCAGCCAATCAGACAGGTTTAATTCACCCCTCCACTTT
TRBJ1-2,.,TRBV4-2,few,CASSQDSGYGYTF,TGTGCCAGCAGCCAAGACAGTGGCTATGGCTACACCTTC
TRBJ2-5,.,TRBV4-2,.,CASSPQGGGEETQYF,TGTGCCAGCAGCCCTCAAGGAGGCGGGGAAGAGACCCAGTACTTC
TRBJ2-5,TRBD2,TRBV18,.,CASSQTAGSKETQYF,TGTGCCAGCTCACAAACAGCGGGGTCAAAAGAGACCCAGTACTTC
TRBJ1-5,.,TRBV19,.,CASSPGQIQPQHF,TGTGCCAGTAGCCCAGGGCAGATTCAGCCCCAGCATTTT
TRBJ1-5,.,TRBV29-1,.,CSVGGQPQHF,TGCAGCGTTGGAGGTCAGCCCCAGCATTTT